This record concerns one T cell receptor beta chain sequence. Its antigen remains unknown. The sample belongs to a study of cytomegalovirus exposure and HLA in healthy donors. Study outcomes and limitations: For cytomegalovirus status, the classifier reportedly gave diagnoses with high specificity and sensitivity. Confirmation in vitro established that a few CMV-associated chains were specific for CMV antigens. Rare TCR sequences dominated, though some public TCRs recurred in many donors.

Data came from immunoSEQ multiplex PCR; TCRdb stores just in-frame clones and leaves some out. The sample shows about 140,000 clones, roughly four fifths of them seen only once. The sequencing sample was made of PBMCs. The origin of this receptor is a woman younger than 45 in good health and CMV-seronegative.

Written as DNA, the CDR3 is TGTGCCGGAGGGGCGGGTAACTATGGCTACACCTTC. Its translation: CAGGAGNYGYTF. The rearrangement links TRBV10-3 to TRBJ1-2, with D possibly matching TRBD1 (5 bases). The germline V and J ends were trimmed by 11 bases and 1 base, with 11 bases remaining between them. The germline V gene encodes CDR1 ENHRY and CDR2 SYGVKD. There are 12 residues in the CDR3.